The rows below give T cell receptor beta chains drawn from one sample of a study of CD8 T cells in ankylosing spondylitis. TCRdb independently ran MiXCR on the 5' RACE reads; one entry per CDR3 protein. The sample consists of about 240,000 distinct CDR3 sequences, over 8.5% of them appearing once. The sample was blood, either unsorted or a sorted T cell fraction (not recorded which). These receptors were obtained from a male donor with ankylosing spondylitis or in good health (not recorded which). Both conserved end residues are part of each CDR3. D genes are given only for firm matches. Not every row has a clone size; where given, it reads once, few, many or a size class.

d_gene: -
j_gene: TRBJ1-1
abundance: many
v_gene: TRBV5-1
CDR3aa: CASSPGGAWDTEAFF
CDR3nt: TGCGCCAGCAGCCCAGGAGGGGCGTGGGACACTGAAGCTTTCTTT

d_gene: TRBD1
j_gene: TRBJ2-3
abundance: -
v_gene: TRBV5-1
CDR3aa: CASSYRGQDSTDTQYF
CDR3nt: TGCGCCAGCAGCTACAGAGGACAGGATAGCACAGATACGCAGTATTTT

d_gene: -
j_gene: TRBJ2-7
abundance: -
v_gene: TRBV7-7
CDR3aa: CASSFREGVGEQYF
CDR3nt: TGTGCTAGCAGCTTTCGCGAAGGGGTCGGGGAGCAGTACTTC

d_gene: TRBD2
j_gene: TRBJ2-1
abundance: few
v_gene: TRBV4-3
CDR3aa: CASSQVVAGVSGVEQFF
CDR3nt: TGCGCCAGCAGCCAGGTCGTAGCGGGAGTTTCAGGTGTAGAGCAGTTCTTC

d_gene: TRBD2
j_gene: TRBJ2-1
abundance: many
v_gene: TRBV7-6
CDR3aa: CASSSGTTYNEQFF
CDR3nt: TGTGCCAGCAGCTCTGGGACTACCTACAATGAGCAGTTCTTC

d_gene: -
j_gene: TRBJ2-1
abundance: many
v_gene: TRBV10-3
CDR3aa: CAISVTGPYNEQFF
CDR3nt: TGTGCCATCAGTGTGACGGGTCCCTACAATGAGCAGTTCTTC

d_gene: TRBD1
j_gene: TRBJ2-2
abundance: many
v_gene: TRBV7-2
CDR3aa: CASSMTGDTGELFF
CDR3nt: TGTGCCAGCAGCATGACAGGGGACACCGGGGAGCTGTTTTTT

d_gene: TRBD2
j_gene: TRBJ2-1
abundance: many
v_gene: TRBV9
CDR3aa: CASSVEGGGAGEQFF
CDR3nt: TGTGCCAGCAGCGTAGAGGGCGGGGGGGCCGGTGAGCAGTTCTTC

d_gene: -
j_gene: TRBJ1-5
abundance: many
v_gene: TRBV7-2
CDR3aa: CASSPRRGSNQPQHF
CDR3nt: TGTGCCAGCAGCCCCCGTCGGGGGAGCAATCAGCCCCAGCATTTT

d_gene: -
j_gene: TRBJ2-3
abundance: -
v_gene: TRBV5-1
CDR3aa: CASSLLLSSDTQYF
CDR3nt: TGCGCCAGCAGCTTATTACTCTCCTCAGATACGCAGTATTTT

d_gene: -
j_gene: TRBJ1-2
abundance: many
v_gene: TRBV29-1
CDR3aa: CSVDTDYGYTF
CDR3nt: TGCAGCGTTGACACAGACTATGGCTACACCTTC

d_gene: -
j_gene: TRBJ2-1
abundance: few
v_gene: TRBV7-2
CDR3aa: CASSLEGDRPGDEQFF
CDR3nt: TGTGCCAGCAGCTTAGAGGGCGACAGGCCCGGCGATGAGCAGTTCTTC

d_gene: -
j_gene: TRBJ1-5
abundance: many
v_gene: TRBV12-3/TRBV12-4
CDR3aa: CASSPRGAQPQHF
CDR3nt: TGTGCCAGCAGCCCCCGGGGGGCTCAGCCCCAGCATTTT

d_gene: TRBD1
j_gene: TRBJ1-5
abundance: many
v_gene: TRBV6-1
CDR3aa: CASRPGGANQPQHF
CDR3nt: TGTGCCAGCAGGCCAGGGGGGGCGAATCAGCCCCAGCATTTT

d_gene: TRBD2
j_gene: TRBJ2-1
abundance: many
v_gene: TRBV10-3
CDR3aa: CAIRKEGTSGYNEQFF
CDR3nt: TGTGCCATCAGGAAAGAGGGGACTAGCGGGTACAATGAGCAGTTCTTC